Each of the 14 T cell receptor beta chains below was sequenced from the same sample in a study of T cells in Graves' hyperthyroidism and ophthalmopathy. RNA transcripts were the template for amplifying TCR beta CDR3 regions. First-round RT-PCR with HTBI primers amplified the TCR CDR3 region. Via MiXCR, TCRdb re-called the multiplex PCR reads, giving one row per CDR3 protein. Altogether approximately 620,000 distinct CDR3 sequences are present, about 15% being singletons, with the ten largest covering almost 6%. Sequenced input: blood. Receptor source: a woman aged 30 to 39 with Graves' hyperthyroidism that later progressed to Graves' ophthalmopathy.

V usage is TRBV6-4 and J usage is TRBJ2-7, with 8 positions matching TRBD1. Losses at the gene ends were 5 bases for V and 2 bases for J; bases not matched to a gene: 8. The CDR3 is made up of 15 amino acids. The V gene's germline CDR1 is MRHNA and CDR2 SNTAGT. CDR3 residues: CASSPLGTGAYEQYF. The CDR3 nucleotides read TGTGCCAGCAGTCCCCTCGGGACAGGAGCCTACGAGCAGTACTTC.

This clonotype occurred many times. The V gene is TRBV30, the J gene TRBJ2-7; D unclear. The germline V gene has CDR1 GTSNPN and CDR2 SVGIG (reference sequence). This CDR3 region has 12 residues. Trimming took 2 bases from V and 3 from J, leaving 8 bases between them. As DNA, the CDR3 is TGTGCCTGGAGTATAACAGACTACGAGCAGTACTTC. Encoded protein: CAWSITDYEQYF.

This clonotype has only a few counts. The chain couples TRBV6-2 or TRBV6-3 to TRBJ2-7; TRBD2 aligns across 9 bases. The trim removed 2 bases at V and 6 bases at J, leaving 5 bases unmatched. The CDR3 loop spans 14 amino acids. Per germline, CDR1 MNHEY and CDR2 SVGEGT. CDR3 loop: CASSYGGRAVEQYF. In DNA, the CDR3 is TGTGCCAGCAGTTACGGCGGGAGGGCCGTCGAGCAGTACTTC.

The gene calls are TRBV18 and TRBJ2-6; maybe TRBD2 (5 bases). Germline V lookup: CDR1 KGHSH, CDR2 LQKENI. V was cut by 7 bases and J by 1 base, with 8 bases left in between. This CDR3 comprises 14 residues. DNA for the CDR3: TGTGCCAGCTGCCGGACTTCTGGGGCCAACGTCCTGACTTTC. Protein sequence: CASCRTSGANVLTF.

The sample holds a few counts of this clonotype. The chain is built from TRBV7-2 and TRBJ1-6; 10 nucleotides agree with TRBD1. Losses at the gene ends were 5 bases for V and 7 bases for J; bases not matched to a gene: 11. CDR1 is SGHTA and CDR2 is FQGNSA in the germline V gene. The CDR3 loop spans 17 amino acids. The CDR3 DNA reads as TGTGCCAGCAGCAGGGCTAACCGGGACAGGGGAAATTCACCCCTCCACTTT. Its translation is CASSRANRDRGNSPLHF. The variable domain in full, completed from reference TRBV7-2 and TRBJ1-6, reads GAGVSQSPSNKVTEKGKDVELRCDPISGHTALYWYRQSLGQGLEFLIYFQGNSAPDKSGLPSDRFSAERTGGSVSTLTIQRTQQEDSAVYLCASSRANRDRGNSPLHFGNGTRLTVT.

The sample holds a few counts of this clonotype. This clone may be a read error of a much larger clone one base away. Here the CDR3 DNA reads TGTGCTAGTGGTCCGGTCTCCCACAATGAGCAGTTCTTC. Translation gives CASGPVSHNEQFF. The genes are TRBV12-5 and TRBJ2-1; D is ambiguous. The CDR3 consists of 13 residues. Germline V gene sequence: CDR1 LGHNT, CDR2 FRNRAP.

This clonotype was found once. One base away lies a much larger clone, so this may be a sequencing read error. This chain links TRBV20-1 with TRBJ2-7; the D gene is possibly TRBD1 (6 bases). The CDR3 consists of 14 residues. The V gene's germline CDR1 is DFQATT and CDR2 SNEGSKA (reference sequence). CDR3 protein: CSARSQGSSYERYF. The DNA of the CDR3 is TGCAGTGCTAGGTCACAGGGAAGCTCCTACGAGCGGTACTTC.

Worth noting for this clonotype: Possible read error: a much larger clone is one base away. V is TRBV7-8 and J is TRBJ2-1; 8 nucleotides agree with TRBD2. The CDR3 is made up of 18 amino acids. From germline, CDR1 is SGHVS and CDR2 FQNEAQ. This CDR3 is CAGSLYREGFVSYNEQFF. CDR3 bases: TGTGCCGGCAGTCTTTATCGGGAGGGTTTTGTCTCCTACAATGAGCAGTTCTTC.

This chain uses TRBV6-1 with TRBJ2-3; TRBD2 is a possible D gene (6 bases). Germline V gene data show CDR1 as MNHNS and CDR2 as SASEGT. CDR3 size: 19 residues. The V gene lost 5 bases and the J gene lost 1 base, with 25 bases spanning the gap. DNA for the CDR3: TGTGCCAGCAGTTCCGGGTTCTTGCGGGACTCGGGGGGCACAGATACGCAGTATTTT. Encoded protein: CASSSGFLRDSGGTDTQYF.

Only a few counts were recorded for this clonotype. CDR3 sequence: CASSFRPATDTQYF. In DNA form, the CDR3 reads TGTGCCAGCAGTTTTAGGCCCGCCACAGATACGCAGTATTTT. This chain joins TRBV6-4 and TRBJ2-3, with D uncertain. V lost 5 bases, J lost 2 bases, and 11 bases lay in between. The germline CDR1 and CDR2 sequences are MRHNA and SNTAGT. The CDR3 runs 14 residues.

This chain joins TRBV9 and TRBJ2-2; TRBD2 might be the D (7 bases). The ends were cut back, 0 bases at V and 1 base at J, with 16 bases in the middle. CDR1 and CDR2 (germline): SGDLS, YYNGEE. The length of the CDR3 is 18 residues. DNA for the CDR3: TGTGCCAGCAGCGTAGCGCGGGGGCTCATGGAGAACACCGGGGAGCTGTTTTTT. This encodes CASSVARGLMENTGELFF.

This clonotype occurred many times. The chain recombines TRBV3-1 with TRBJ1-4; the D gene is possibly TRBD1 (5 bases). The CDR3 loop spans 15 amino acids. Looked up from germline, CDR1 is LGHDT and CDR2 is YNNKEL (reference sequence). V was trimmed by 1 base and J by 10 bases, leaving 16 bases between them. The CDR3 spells CASSQGGGLRRKLFF. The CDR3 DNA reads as TGTGCCAGCAGCCAAGGCGGGGGATTGCGGAGAAAACTGTTTTTT.

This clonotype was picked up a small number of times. The CDR3 is CSVDSAGARTEAFF. The CDR3 DNA follows: TGCAGCGTTGACTCGGCAGGCGCCCGGACTGAAGCTTTCTTT. J is TRBJ1-1 and V is TRBV29-1; D remains unclear. Looked up from germline, CDR1 is SQVTM and CDR2 is ANQGSEA. The CDR3 runs 14 residues. V dropped 3 bases and J dropped 5 bases, with 16 bases sitting between them.

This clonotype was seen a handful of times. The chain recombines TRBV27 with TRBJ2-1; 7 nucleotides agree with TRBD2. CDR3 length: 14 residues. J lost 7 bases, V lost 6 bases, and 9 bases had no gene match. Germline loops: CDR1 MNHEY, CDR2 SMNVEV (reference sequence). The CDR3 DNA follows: TGTGCCAGCAGCTCTGGACTAGGTTCGAATGAGCAGTTCTTC. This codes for CASSSGLGSNEQFF.